The 30 T cell receptor beta chains below were found in one sample sequenced in a study of blood T cell repertoires in COVID-19. The repertoire was sequenced with immunoSEQ multiplex PCR; TCRdb's copy has only in-frame clones and lacks some. The table shows about 220,000 clones, with more than 80% occurring only once. Sequencing was performed on peripheral blood. These receptor sequences come from a man aged 25 to 40 who had recovered from COVID-19.

The DNA of the CDR3 is TGCGCCAGCAGCCAAGATGTCCGAGGATACTCCTATGGCTACACCTTC. The encoded protein is CASSQDVRGYSYGYTF. This chain uses TRBV4-3 with TRBJ1-2; D unresolved. This CDR3 is 16 amino acids long. V lost 0 bases and J 4 bases, leaving 15 bases between the germline ends. Looked up from germline, CDR1 is LGHNA and CDR2 is YSLEER.

The chain combines TRBV6-5 with TRBJ2-4, with TRBD2 as a possible D gene (5 bases). This CDR3 spans 12 amino acids. CDR1 and CDR2 from the germline V gene are MNHEY and SVGAGI. V lost 6 bases and J 5 bases, leaving 8 bases between the germline ends. This chain's CDR3 is CASRDSQNIQYF. The CDR3 DNA reads as TGTGCCAGCAGGGACTCCCAAAACATTCAGTACTTC.

CDR3 residues: CASSRRDSYEQYF. The CDR3 region has the DNA TGTGCCAGCAGTAGGAGGGACTCCTACGAGCAGTACTTC. V and J are TRBV6-5 and TRBJ2-7, with D possibly being TRBD2 (6 bases). V lost 5 bases to trimming and J lost 0 bases, with 8 bases between them. Germline assignment: CDR1 MNHEY and CDR2 SVGAGI. The CDR3 extends over 13 amino acids.

This clone appeared a single time. This chain uses TRBV6-5 with TRBJ1-2; unclear D gene. Trimming left V 2 bases short and J 6 bases short, with 13 bases between. The germline V gene has CDR1 MNHEY and CDR2 SVGAGI. The CDR3 length is 14 residues. The CDR3 bases are TGTGCCAGCAGTTACAAAAGTAATGAGGATGGCTACACCTTC. Translation gives CASSYKSNEDGYTF.

The chain has TRBV7-2 and TRBJ1-1; no reliable D call. CDR1 is SGHTA and CDR2 is FQGNSA in the germline V gene. The V gene lost 3 bases and the J gene lost 6 bases, with 20 bases spanning the gap. CDR3 length: 16 amino acids. The CDR3 bases are TGTGCCAGCAGCTTCTTCGGTCGGTTCGTTATGCCTGAAGCTTTCTTT. Its protein product is CASSFFGRFVMPEAFF.

This clone came up once. The chain combines TRBV19 with TRBJ2-2, with a tentative D call TRBD2 (5 bases). V was clipped by 5 bases and J by 4 bases, with 17 bases between them. This CDR3 is built from 16 residues. Germline CDR1 reads LNHDA; CDR2 reads SQIVND (reference sequence). The CDR3: CASSFDYLAGTGELFF. CDR3 nucleotide sequence: TGTGCCAGTAGTTTCGACTATCTCGCCGGCACCGGGGAGCTGTTTTTT.

This clone showed up just once. V gene TRBV10-2 combines with J gene TRBJ1-4; TRBD1 is a possible D gene (5 bases). Trimming took 7 bases from V and 8 from J, leaving 23 bases between them. This CDR3 is 16 amino acids long. CDR1 and CDR2 from the germline V gene are WSHSY and SAAADI. CDR3: CASTSGLGREGEKLFF. DNA of the CDR3: TGCGCCAGCACCTCAGGTCTGGGCAGGGAGGGAGAAAAACTGTTTTTT.

The CDR3 protein is CASSYGLSNTGELFF. The CDR3 DNA sequence: TGTGCCAGCAGTTACGGACTATCAAACACCGGGGAGCTGTTTTTT. V usage is TRBV7-2 and J usage is TRBJ2-2, with D tentatively TRBD2 (6 bases). This CDR3 has 15 residues. Germline V gene lookup returns CDR1 SGHTA and CDR2 FQGNSA. V was shortened by 6 bases and J by 2 bases, with 13 bases between the two germline ends.

The rearrangement links TRBV6-5 to TRBJ1-2, with 8 bases aligning to TRBD1. This CDR3 has 13 residues. Germline V gene lookup returns CDR1 MNHEY and CDR2 SVGAGI. The trim removed 5 bases at V and 8 bases at J, leaving 7 bases unmatched. As DNA, the CDR3 is TGTGCCAGCAGTCCCATGACAGGGGTGGGCTACACCTTC. Translation gives CASSPMTGVGYTF.

In DNA form, the CDR3 reads TGCGCCAGCAGCTTTGTGGCGGGGAGCTCCTACGAGCAGTACTTC. Residues: CASSFVAGSSYEQYF. The chain carries TRBV5-1 and TRBJ2-7; D is possibly TRBD2 (6 bases). V was cut by 2 bases and J by 0 bases, with 12 bases left in between. CDR1 and CDR2 (germline): SGHRS, YFSETQ. The CDR3 totals 15 residues.

The chain recombines TRBV7-2 with TRBJ1-3; no clear D. V was pared by 5 bases and J by 8 bases, with 13 bases between. CDR3 size: 13 residues. Germline CDR1 reads SGHTA; CDR2 reads FQGNSA. CDR3 region: CASSVTPGYTIYF. CDR3 nucleotide sequence: TGTGCCAGCAGCGTCACACCGGGGTACACCATATATTTT.

The chain links TRBV24-1 to TRBJ2-5, with 8 bases aligning to TRBD1. This CDR3 has 13 residues. Germline CDR1 reads KGHDR; CDR2 reads SFDVKD. J was trimmed by 3 bases and V by 5 bases; bases with no gene match: 1. CDR3 protein: CATSVTGEETQYF. CDR3 bases: TGTGCCACCAGTGTGACAGGGGAAGAGACCCAGTACTTC.

CDR3 in amino acids: CASSLGPRGYTEAFF. The CDR3 region has the DNA TGTGCCAGCAGCTTAGGGCCCCGGGGGTACACTGAAGCTTTCTTT. J is TRBJ1-1 and V is TRBV7-9; TRBD1 might be the D (5 bases). CDR1 is SEHNR and CDR2 is FQNEAQ in the germline V gene (reference sequence). Trimming cost V 1 base and J 3 bases, with 12 bases left between them. CDR3 size: 15 residues. Combining the CDR3 with reference TRBV7-9 and TRBJ1-1 gives the whole variable domain DTGVSQNPRHKITKRGQNVTFRCDPISEHNRLYWYRQTLGQGPEFLTYFQNEAQLEKSRLLSDRFSAERPKGSFSTLEIQRTEQGDSAMYLCASSLGPRGYTEAFFGQGTRLTVV.

This sequence joins TRBV27 and TRBJ2-5; weak D call: TRBD1 (5 bases). V was cut by 4 bases and J by 1 base, with 7 bases left in between. The V gene's germline CDR1 is MNHEY and CDR2 SMNVEV (reference sequence). This CDR3 comprises 13 residues. The DNA of the CDR3 is TGTGCCAGCAGTTCTGACAGCCAAGAGACCCAGTACTTC. Amino acid sequence: CASSSDSQETQYF.

This sequence joins TRBV9 and TRBJ1-4, with D possibly TRBD1 on 5 matching bases. The CDR3 is 14 amino acids. The V end lost 0 bases, the J end lost 6 bases, and 9 bases lay between the germline ends. Looked up from germline, CDR1 is SGDLS and CDR2 is YYNGEE. CDR3 amino acids: CASSVGVRDEKLFF. Written as DNA, the CDR3 is TGTGCCAGCAGCGTAGGGGTCAGGGATGAAAAACTGTTTTTT.

The chain has TRBV18 and TRBJ1-1; no definite D call. Trimming took 3 bases from V and 4 from J, leaving 12 bases between them. The CDR3 spans 14 residues. Germline V gives CDR1 KGHSH, CDR2 LQKENI. The CDR3 reads CASSPENGGTEAFF. The CDR3, as DNA: TGTGCCAGCTCACCGGAAAATGGAGGCACTGAAGCTTTCTTT.

V and J are TRBV3-1 (or the pseudogene TRBV3-2) and TRBJ2-1, with 7 bases fitting TRBD2. Germline assignment: CDR1 LGHDT and CDR2 YNNKEL (reference sequence). Trimming at V came to 6 bases and at J to 9 bases, leaving 5 bases not matched to a gene. The CDR3 spans 12 residues. CDR3 sequence (DNA): TGTGCCAGCAGAGGCGGGGGTGGTGAGCAGTTCTTC. This codes for CASRGGGGEQFF.

This clone was picked up a small number of times. This sequence joins TRBV19 and TRBJ2-2, with D possibly TRBD2 on 6 matching bases. The CDR3 contains 16 residues. With 6 bases removed from V and 0 bases from J, the gap between germline ends came to 14 bases. Germline CDR1 reads LNHDA; CDR2 reads SQIVND (reference sequence). The chain's CDR3 is CASSLPSATNTGELFF. DNA of the CDR3: TGTGCCAGTAGCCTCCCTAGCGCGACGAACACCGGGGAGCTGTTTTTT.

The V gene is TRBV12-3 or TRBV12-4, the J gene TRBJ1-1; a possible D gene is TRBD1 (5 bases). This CDR3 has 13 amino acids. Trimming stripped 6 bases from V and 11 bases from J, with 19 bases between. The DNA for the CDR3 is TGTGCCAGCAGCCCACAAACAGGCTTAGGGGCTTTCTTT. Translating it yields CASSPQTGLGAFF.

V gene TRBV5-8 combines with J gene TRBJ1-2, with TRBD1 matching over 8 bases. CDR3 size: 14 residues. Germline V lookup: CDR1 SGHTS, CDR2 YDEGEE. J lost 4 bases, V lost 0 bases, and 2 bases had no gene match. Here the CDR3 DNA reads TGTGCCAGCAGCTTGGACAGGGGGGCCTATGGCTACACCTTC. Translated: CASSLDRGAYGYTF.

This clone was counted a few times. V is TRBV7-8 and J is TRBJ2-5; TRBD1 is a possible D gene (6 bases). Trimming took 3 bases from V and 2 from J, leaving 10 bases between them. This CDR3 comprises 14 residues. In germline, CDR1 is SGHVS, CDR2 FQNEAQ. The CDR3 reads CASSLDSLQETQYF. CDR3 nucleotides: TGTGCCAGCAGCTTGGACAGCCTACAAGAGACCCAGTACTTC.

The chain's CDR3 is CASSLRRDPPDTQYF. The DNA for the CDR3 is TGTGCCAGCAGCCTCCGGCGGGATCCCCCGGATACGCAGTATTTT. This chain connects TRBV5-6 to TRBJ2-3; TRBD2 is a possible D gene (6 bases). The CDR3 consists of 15 residues. The germline CDR1 and CDR2 sequences are SGHDT and YYEEEE. Trimming pared 4 bases from V and 6 bases from J, leaving 18 bases between.

V and J are TRBV6-6 and TRBJ2-1; 7 bases line up with TRBD2. Germline V gene lookup returns CDR1 MNHNY and CDR2 SVGAGI (reference sequence). After removal of 5 bases from V and 3 bases from J, the junction contained 16 bases not matched to a gene. The CDR3 is 18 amino acids. Here the CDR3 reads CASSPLWLVAGDYNEQFF. The CDR3 DNA is TGTGCCAGCAGTCCCCTTTGGTTGGTAGCGGGTGACTACAATGAGCAGTTCTTC.

The V call is TRBV19, the J call TRBJ2-2; 8 bases line up with TRBD2. From germline, CDR1 is LNHDA and CDR2 SQIVND (reference sequence). With V trimmed by 5 bases and J by 5 bases, 10 bases remained unmatched. The length of the CDR3 is 16 residues. The CDR3: CASSPQRQRGTGELFF. CDR3 DNA sequence: TGTGCCAGTAGTCCCCAAAGACAGCGGGGGACCGGGGAGCTGTTTTTT.

This clone came up once. V gene TRBV3-1 (or the pseudogene TRBV3-2) combines with J gene TRBJ2-7; 8 bases are shared with TRBD1. This CDR3 is built from 17 residues. The V gene's germline CDR1 is LGHDT and CDR2 YNNKEL (reference sequence). This chain's CDR3 is CVPHSDRESRDSYEQYF. The DNA for the CDR3 is TGTGTCCCCCATTCGGACAGGGAAAGCCGGGATTCCTACGAGCAGTACTTC.

The rearrangement links TRBV6-1 to TRBJ1-1; 9 positions match TRBD1. V lost 4 bases, J lost 0 bases, and 9 bases stayed unmatched. The V gene's germline CDR1 is MNHNS and CDR2 SASEGT. The CDR3 is made up of 17 amino acids. The CDR3 loop is CASSAGTGPFMNTEAFF. CDR3 sequence (DNA): TGTGCCAGCAGTGCCGGGACAGGGCCCTTTATGAACACTGAAGCTTTCTTT.

The chain recombines TRBV20-1 with TRBJ1-5; D uncertain. Germline V gene lookup returns CDR1 DFQATT and CDR2 SNEGSKA (reference sequence). The CDR3 is made up of 11 amino acids. The CDR3 DNA sequence: TGCAGCGCCGCGGCGAACGAGCCCCAGCATTTT. Encoded protein: CSAAANEPQHF.

The V and J genes are TRBV27 and TRBJ2-2; D is uncertain. Trimming took 3 bases from V and 4 from J, leaving 9 bases between them. The CDR3 length is 14 residues. The germline gives CDR1 MNHEY, CDR2 SMNVEV (reference sequence). The CDR3 DNA reads TGTGCCAGCAGTTTTATCCCTTCCACCGGGGAGCTGTTTTTT. Amino acids: CASSFIPSTGELFF.

CDR3 coding DNA: TGTGCCAGCAGTGAATATTGGGCCAGGGAACGAAACACCATATATTTT. It yields the protein CASSEYWARERNTIYF. The chain employs TRBV2 and TRBJ1-3; weak D call: TRBD1 (5 bases). Germline V lookup: CDR1 SNHLY, CDR2 FYNNEI. CDR3 length: 16 residues. V lost 2 bases and J lost 5, with 16 bases in between.

The chain links TRBV6-5 to TRBJ1-4, with D perhaps TRBD1 (5 bases). CDR1 is MNHEY, CDR2 SVGAGI, per germline. V dropped 7 bases and J dropped 8 bases, with 14 bases sitting between them. This CDR3 is built from 13 residues. CDR3 in amino acids: CASTLDRGEKLFF. The CDR3 nucleotides are TGTGCCAGCACCCTTGATAGGGGCGAAAAACTGTTTTTT.